This T cell receptor beta chain comes out of a study of OX40 agonist ivuxolimab in advanced cancers. Study-level background: The eligibility criteria allowed prior anti-PD-1, anti-PD-L1 or anti-CTLA-4 therapy, and 30% to 40% had some.

The CDR3 length is 17 residues. Germline V gene lookup returns CDR1 SGHTA and CDR2 FQGNSA. After removal of 2 bases from V and 8 bases from J, the junction contained 12 bases not matched to a gene. The data were produced by immunoSEQ multiplex PCR, yet TCRdb's version contains in-frame clones alone and is incomplete. The profile shows tens of thousands of clones, 89% of them singletons. The chain is built from TRBV7-2 and TRBJ1-2; 12 bases agree with TRBD1. This receptor was identified in an adult with an advanced solid tumor such as melanoma, head and neck, liver or kidney cancer. The source material was CD4+ or CD8+ T cells sorted from blood, sampled in a trial of the OX40 agonist ivuxolimab. The CDR3 region has the DNA TGTGCCAGCAGCTTAACTGCGGGACAGGGGGCCCTCGAGGGCTACACCTTC. It encodes CASSLTAGQGALEGYTF.